Listed here is a single T cell receptor (beta chain). The data belong to a study of T cell responses to AZD1222 COVID-19 vaccine. Per the germline V gene, CDR1 is WSHSY and CDR2 is SAAADI. CDR3 length: 16 amino acids. V was trimmed by 6 bases and J by 3 bases, leaving 17 bases between them. The data were produced by immunoSEQ multiplex PCR, yet TCRdb's version contains in-frame clones alone and is incomplete. The table shows fewer than 85,000 clones, with about 90% occurring only once. The chain employs TRBV10-2 and TRBJ1-4; the D is unclear. The sample consisted of peripheral blood, taken on day 0 of MenACWY control vaccination. The receptor was derived from an adult in good health. CDR3 DNA: TGCGCCAGCAGGGGTGGAGCGGGGTCGGCTAATGAAAAACTGTTTTTT. Amino acid sequence: CASRGGAGSANEKLFF.